This T cell receptor (beta chain) was captured by sequencing in a study of shared clonotypes between healthy human individuals (dated by TCRdb to the early 2020s). Broadly, across the study: The cohort included a few men and a couple of women between 18 and 49 years of age. Per donor, three plates each were used for CD4 naive and CD4 memory, two for CD8 naive, and one for CD8 memory. To estimate repertoire size and how much clonotypes are shared between individuals, the study performed deep sequencing of blood TCR repertoires from 4 to 6 healthy adults. To increase sequencing depth and limit assay-specific biases, different laboratories used diverse techniques to prepare libraries and sequence TCR repertoires. Leukapheresis yielded between about 0.85 and 9.5 billion PBMCs per donor.

This clone is a singleton in its sample. The specificity of this receptor is unknown. No base-level quality is on record; no much larger clone is a single base apart. Using the deep immunoSEQ assay, multiplex PCR amplified TCR CDR3 regions from genomic DNA. Extracted genomic DNA from each cell subset was distributed evenly across all wells of several immunoSEQ 96-well plates, and each plate was treated as a replicate. Each replicate PCR for sorted subsets received 150 to 250 ng genomic DNA, equal to about 30,000 T cell genomes. Purified libraries were quantified with a Qubit 3.0 fluorometer, sized on a Bioanalyzer 2100, and re-quantified with the KAPA Library Quantification kit. Every immunoSEQ 96-well plate was sequenced on a separate single-read 150-cycle Illumina NextSeq 550 flow cell. Per the source publication's procedure: The immunoSEQ output contained only junctional sequences without quality scores, so filtering could not match that applied to full-length reads. To assign V/J genes and CDR3, sequences were annotated using PyIR, a Python wrapper for IgBLAST v1.9, with IMGT germline references. Reads were filtered out if the reads had weak V/J assignments (E-value above 1e-6), no CDR3, stop codons, out-of-frame junctions, or ambiguous translated residues. V3J clonotypes were defined by identical inferred V gene, J gene, and CDR3 amino acid sequence. Percentage overlap between repertoires was computed as shared unique clonotypes divided by the size of the smaller repertoire. RTK rarefaction, the Chao1 estimator, and Recon v2.1 estimates of unobserved clonotypes were used to assess repertoire richness. OLGA was used to compute generation probabilities for all TCRbeta clonotypes that the gDNA method yielded from a few donors. TCRdb took over this immuneACCESS table, retaining in-frame rearrangements with V and J assigned. Such tables are incomplete; in checked studies, under half of the missing clones stem from an unresolved V gene, and the remainder is unexplained. From that table come the V and J calls and clone size; the DNA was used to work out D and trimming. Within this sample are approximately 1.5 million clones, with 95% to 99% of them counted one time only. The biggest ten clones account for 0.45% of the sample.

Donors were healthy HIV-negative adults with no recently reported acute infections or vaccinations. All donors were Caucasian adults living in Nashville, Tennessee, USA. Magnetic negative selection was used to enrich CD4+ T cells, after which naive cells were positively selected on CD45RA and the negative fraction became the memory subset. After blood collection by leukapheresis, PBMCs were isolated using Ficoll-Histopaque density gradient centrifugation and then cryopreserved in the vapor phase of liquid nitrogen. Analytical flow cytometry was used to check the purity and quantity of every magnetically sorted T cell population. Each sorted fraction had its genomic DNA isolated and then quantified by UV absorbance on a Nanodrop 2000c. Summary of the overall study and its limitations: Only blood was sampled, and tissue TCR repertoires likely differ from those in blood. About 5% of naive CD4, 3.5% of naive CD8, roughly 2.5% of memory CD4, and over 0.35% of memory CD8 clonotypes were shared across several donors. Higher generation probabilities were observed for clonotypes shared by all four sorted-subset donors than for non-shared clonotypes. Even with the large sequencing depth, rarefaction of the sorted-subset datasets indicated that sequencing was incomplete. Larger estimated clonotype richness was generally found for naive subsets than for memory subsets. Based on pairwise subsampling, the degree of clonotype sharing among donors was expected to be affected by sequencing depth. The genetic and exposure-history diversity represented was limited by the small number of donors.

The cysteine opens and the phenylalanine closes a CDR3 of 17 amino acids. Here the CDR3 DNA is all that survives: 51 bases in frame from base 1. For CDR1 and CDR2, the germline V gene (reference sequence) lists MNHEY and SMNVEV. V loses 3 bases at its end and J loses 5 bases; junction bases beyond the gene matches: 10. Sequencing input: naive CD4+ T cells sorted from blood. What the cell subset or site label conveys for this sample: CD45RA+ positively selected. The chain employs TRBV27 and TRBJ2-1, with 10 bases aligning to TRBD2. This sequence was found in a man younger than 45 in good health. CDR3 reads: CASSFISGRVKDNEQFF. In nucleotides, the sequence is TGTGCCAGCAGTTTCATCAGCGGGAGGGTGAAGGACAATGAGCAGTTCTTC.